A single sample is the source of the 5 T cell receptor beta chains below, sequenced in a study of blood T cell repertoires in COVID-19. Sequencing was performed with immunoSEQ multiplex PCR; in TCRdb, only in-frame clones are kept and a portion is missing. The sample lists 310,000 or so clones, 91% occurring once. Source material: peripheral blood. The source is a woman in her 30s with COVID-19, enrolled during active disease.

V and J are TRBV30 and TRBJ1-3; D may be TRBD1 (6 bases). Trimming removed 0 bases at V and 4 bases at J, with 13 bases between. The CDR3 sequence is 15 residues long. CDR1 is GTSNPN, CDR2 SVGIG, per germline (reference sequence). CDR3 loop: CAWSVGWTAGNTIYF. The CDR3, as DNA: TGTGCCTGGAGTGTGGGCTGGACAGCAGGAAACACCATATATTTT.

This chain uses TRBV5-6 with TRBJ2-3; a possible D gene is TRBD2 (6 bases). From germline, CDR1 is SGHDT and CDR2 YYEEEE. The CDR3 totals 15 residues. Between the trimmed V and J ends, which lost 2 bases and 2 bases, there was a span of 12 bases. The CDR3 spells CASSFRGLLTDTQYF. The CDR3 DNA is TGTGCCAGCAGCTTCCGGGGACTCCTCACAGATACGCAGTATTTT.

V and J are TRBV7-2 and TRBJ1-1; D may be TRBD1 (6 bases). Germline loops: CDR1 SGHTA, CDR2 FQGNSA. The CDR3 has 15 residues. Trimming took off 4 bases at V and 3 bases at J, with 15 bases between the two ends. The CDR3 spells CASSSQGRSDTEAFF. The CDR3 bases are TGTGCCAGCAGCTCACAGGGAAGAAGTGACACTGAAGCTTTCTTT.

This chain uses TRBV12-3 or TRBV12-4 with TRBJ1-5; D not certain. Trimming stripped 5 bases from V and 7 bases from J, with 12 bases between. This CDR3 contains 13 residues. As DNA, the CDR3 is TGTGCCAGCAGTCTCGGGGTTGAGCAGCCCCAGCATTTT. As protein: CASSLGVEQPQHF.

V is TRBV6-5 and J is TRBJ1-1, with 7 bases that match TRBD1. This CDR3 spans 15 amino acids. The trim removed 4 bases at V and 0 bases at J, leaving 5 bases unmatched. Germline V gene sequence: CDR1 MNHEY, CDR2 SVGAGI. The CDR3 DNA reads TGTGCCAGCAGTTCCTCCAGGGGGTTGAACACTGAAGCTTTCTTT. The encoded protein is CASSSSRGLNTEAFF.